A selection of T cell receptor beta chains follows, all from one sample in a study of radiotherapy plus CTLA-4 blockade in lung cancer. The protocol was immunoSEQ multiplex PCR, while the TCRdb copy is restricted to in-frame clones and leaves out a portion. The sample holds around 110,000 clones, around 90% seen once. Source: peripheral blood, taken from a patient treated with radiotherapy plus ipilimumab. These TCRs come from a human donor with non-small cell lung cancer that progressed on radiotherapy plus ipilimumab. CDR3s include the opening cysteine and the closing phenylalanine or tryptophan. The order of the fields is clone size, J gene, D gene, V gene, CDR3 protein, CDR3 DNA. A D gene is named only where the DNA matches it firmly. Clone size is stated in some rows and not others, as once, few, many or a class when expanded.

clone size: -; J gene: TRBJ2-7; D gene: TRBD2; V gene: TRBV9; CDR3 protein: CASSFSGSSYEQYF; CDR3 DNA: TGTGCCAGCAGCTTCAGCGGGAGCTCCTACGAGCAGTACTTC
clone size: -; J gene: TRBJ1-2; D gene: -; V gene: TRBV19; CDR3 protein: CASSRRGYGYTF; CDR3 DNA: TGTGCCAGTAGTAGGAGAGGCTATGGCTACACCTTC
clone size: -; J gene: TRBJ2-6; D gene: TRBD1; V gene: TRBV9; CDR3 protein: CASSARTGASGANVLTF; CDR3 DNA: TGTGCCAGCAGCGCTAGGACAGGAGCCTCTGGGGCCAACGTCCTGACTTTC
clone size: -; J gene: TRBJ2-6; D gene: -; V gene: TRBV30; CDR3 protein: CAWSPVWGPPGANVLTF; CDR3 DNA: TGTGCCTGGAGTCCGGTTTGGGGCCCCCCGGGGGCCAACGTCCTGACTTTC
clone size: few; J gene: TRBJ2-5; D gene: -; V gene: TRBV18; CDR3 protein: CASSPSHLYETQYF; CDR3 DNA: TGTGCCAGCTCCCCCTCGCACCTCTATGAGACCCAGTACTTC
clone size: -; J gene: TRBJ2-5; D gene: -; V gene: TRBV5-8; CDR3 protein: CASSLYGQTQYF; CDR3 DNA: TGTGCCAGCAGCCTCTACGGCCAGACCCAGTACTTC
clone size: -; J gene: TRBJ2-1; D gene: TRBD2; V gene: TRBV6-6; CDR3 protein: CASSRSGSKDNEQFF; CDR3 DNA: TGTGCCAGCAGTCGTAGCGGGAGTAAGGACAATGAGCAGTTCTTC
clone size: -; J gene: TRBJ2-1; D gene: TRBD1; V gene: TRBV30; CDR3 protein: CAWDRDRGYNEQFF; CDR3 DNA: TGTGCCTGGGACCGGGACAGGGGATACAATGAGCAGTTCTTC
clone size: -; J gene: TRBJ2-7; D gene: -; V gene: TRBV20-1; CDR3 protein: CSAPAPYEQYF; CDR3 DNA: TGCAGCGCACCGGCACCCTACGAGCAGTACTTC
clone size: -; J gene: TRBJ2-7; D gene: TRBD2; V gene: TRBV7-2; CDR3 protein: CASSQEGTSGTYEQYF; CDR3 DNA: TGTGCCAGCAGCCAAGAAGGGACTAGCGGGACCTACGAGCAGTACTTC
clone size: -; J gene: TRBJ2-2; D gene: -; V gene: TRBV5-1; CDR3 protein: CASSLQGRDTGELFF; CDR3 DNA: TGCGCCAGCAGCCTACAGGGTCGGGACACCGGGGAGCTGTTTTTT
clone size: -; J gene: TRBJ1-1; D gene: -; V gene: TRBV20-1; CDR3 protein: CSARLDTEAFF; CDR3 DNA: TGCAGTGCTAGACTAGACACTGAAGCTTTCTTT
clone size: -; J gene: TRBJ1-5; D gene: -; V gene: TRBV2; CDR3 protein: CASSPGTGNQPQHF; CDR3 DNA: TGTGCCAGCAGCCCCGGGACCGGCAATCAGCCCCAGCATTTT
clone size: -; J gene: TRBJ2-4; D gene: -; V gene: TRBV5-4; CDR3 protein: CASSSWTKKNIQYF; CDR3 DNA: TGTGCCAGCAGCTCCTGGACAAAAAAAAACATTCAGTACTTC
clone size: -; J gene: TRBJ2-2; D gene: -; V gene: TRBV27; CDR3 protein: CASSFLTGELFF; CDR3 DNA: TGTGCCAGCAGTTTCCTGACCGGGGAGCTGTTTTTT
clone size: -; J gene: TRBJ1-2; D gene: TRBD1; V gene: TRBV30; CDR3 protein: CAWSVPSVGQGLYGYTF; CDR3 DNA: TGTGCCTGGAGTGTTCCCTCTGTGGGACAGGGGCTCTATGGCTACACCTTC
clone size: -; J gene: TRBJ1-5; D gene: -; V gene: TRBV10-3; CDR3 protein: CAISEGLGNQPQHF; CDR3 DNA: TGTGCCATCAGTGAGGGTTTAGGCAATCAGCCCCAGCATTTT
clone size: -; J gene: TRBJ1-4; D gene: -; V gene: TRBV4-1; CDR3 protein: CASSPRQSSNEKLFF; CDR3 DNA: TGCGCCAGCAGCCCACGACAGAGTTCTAATGAAAAACTGTTTTTT
clone size: -; J gene: TRBJ2-3; D gene: TRBD2; V gene: TRBV10-1; CDR3 protein: CASSIGLAGGPDTQYF; CDR3 DNA: TGCGCCAGCAGTATAGGACTAGCGGGAGGGCCAGATACGCAGTATTTT
clone size: -; J gene: TRBJ1-3; D gene: -; V gene: TRBV4-1; CDR3 protein: CASSQGSISGNTIYF; CDR3 DNA: TGCGCCAGCAGCCAAGGTTCGATCTCTGGAAACACCATATATTTT